This T cell receptor (beta chain) stems from a study of T cells in Graves' hyperthyroidism and ophthalmopathy. Amplified TCR beta CDR3 regions derived from RNA transcripts. During a first-round RT-PCR of the TCR CDR3, the HTBI primer set was used. One entry per CDR3 protein, called by TCRdb with MiXCR from the multiplex PCR reads. The sample includes hundreds of thousands of distinct CDR3 sequences, around a fifth of them seen just once. CDR3 length: 15 amino acids. Trimming took 3 bases from V and 2 from J; bases not matched to a gene: 2. CDR1 is SGHTA, CDR2 FQGNSA, per germline. In its sample, this clonotype was seen many times.

The V and J genes are TRBV7-2 and TRBJ2-5, with 11 nucleotides matching TRBD2. Material for sequencing was blood. The sequence came from a man aged 50-59 years with Graves' ophthalmopathy. CDR3 sequence (DNA): TGTGCCAGCAGCTTGAGACTAGCGGGGCAAGAGACCCAGTACTTC. Translating gives CASSLRLAGQETQYF.